The 4 T cell receptor beta chains reported below all come from one sample, sequenced in a study of blood T cell repertoires in COVID-19. Only in-frame clones appear in the TCRdb table, and some are missing; sequencing was by immunoSEQ multiplex PCR. The data hold 97,000 or so clones, with 79% observed a single time. The sequenced sample consisted of peripheral blood. The receptors here all came from a woman aged 80 or older with active or convalescent COVID-19.

The chain recombines TRBV9 with TRBJ2-7; 7 bases are shared with TRBD2. CDR3 size: 15 residues. The V and J ends lost 4 bases and 2 bases, in that order; junction bases with no gene match: 9. The germline V gene encodes CDR1 SGDLS and CDR2 YYNGEE. For the CDR3, the DNA is TGTGCCAGCAGCCCCTCCGGGACTATGACCTACGAGCAGTACTTC. Residues: CASSPSGTMTYEQYF.

Details on this clone: This same CDR3 is encoded by further DNA sequences in the sample. V gene TRBV5-1 combines with J gene TRBJ2-3; D is undetermined. This CDR3 region has 15 residues. Trimming left V 1 base short and J 2 bases short, with 11 bases between. Germline V gene data show CDR1 as SGHRS and CDR2 as YFSETQ. CDR3 in amino acids: CASSLRGLNTDTQYF. CDR3 sequence (DNA): TGCGCCAGCAGCTTGCGAGGTCTGAACACAGATACGCAGTATTTT.

The CDR3 protein is CASSPSLLDRTVGQETQYF. The CDR3 nucleotides are TGTGCCAGCAGCCCGTCGCTACTAGACCGTACGGTGGGCCAAGAGACCCAGTACTTC. The rearrangement joins TRBV14 to TRBJ2-5; maybe TRBD2 (5 bases). Trimming cost V 4 bases and J 1 base, with 25 bases left between them. Germline CDR1 reads SGHDN; CDR2 reads FVKESK. The CDR3 runs to 19 residues.

There are a few counts of this clone. The V call is TRBV6-5, the J call TRBJ2-7, with 7 nucleotides matching TRBD1. The CDR3 spans 12 residues. Germline CDR1 reads MNHEY; CDR2 reads SVGAGI. Trimming at V came to 5 bases and at J to 3 bases, leaving 1 base not matched to a gene. DNA of the CDR3: TGTGCCAGCAGTCCAGGGGGCTACGAGCAGTACTTC. Encoded protein: CASSPGGYEQYF.